This T cell receptor (beta chain) comes out of a study of blood T cell repertoires in COVID-19. Study information: From T cells, B-cell-depleted T cells, or PBMCs came the material, which was cDNA or gDNA.

Profiled with immunoSEQ multiplex PCR; TCRdb holds only in-frame clones, not every one. The sample records 200,000 to 250,000 clones, roughly 86% being singletons. Germline V CDR1 and CDR2: MNHEY, SVGAGI. The CDR3 totals 14 residues. V was trimmed by 0 bases and J by 3 bases, leaving 9 bases between them. The sample comprised peripheral blood. The J gene is TRBJ2-7, the V gene TRBV6-5; possibly TRBD1 for D (5 bases). The clonotype comes from a woman between 50 and 59 years old with COVID-19, enrolled during active disease. CDR3: CASSYSGQGYEQYF. CDR3 DNA sequence: TGTGCCAGCAGTTACTCAGGGCAGGGCTACGAGCAGTACTTC.